A selection of T cell receptor beta chains follows, all from one sample in a study of neurological immune-mediated disorders. TCRdb used MiXCR to reprocess the 5' RACE reads, holding one entry per CDR3 protein. The data contain about 71,000 distinct CDR3 sequences, around 13% of them singletons. The sequenced material came from PBMCs. These receptors came from a female donor with HTLV-1-associated myelopathy (HAM/TSP). Both conserved end residues are part of each CDR3. The D gene is left open where the match is weak. Where a row states a size, it is once, few, many or the class of an expanded clone; other rows omit it.

V gene	clone size	J gene	CDR3 length	D gene	CDR3 protein	CDR3 DNA
TRBV29-1	many	TRBJ2-7	12	TRBD1	CSVTGDLYEQYF	TGCAGCGTTACAGGGGACCTATACGAGCAGTACTTC
TRBV7-3	few	TRBJ2-1	13	.	CASSAGTYNEQFF	TGTGCCAGCAGCGCCGGGACCTACAATGAGCAGTTCTTC
TRBV5-6	few	TRBJ2-1	17	TRBD1	CASSASRDRGWDNEQFF	TGTGCCAGCAGCGCGTCCCGGGACAGGGGCTGGGACAATGAGCAGTTCTTC
TRBV5-1	many	TRBJ2-5	14	.	CASSLVRGIQTQYF	TGCGCCAGCAGCTTGGTTCGCGGAATACAGACCCAGTACTTC
TRBV14	.	TRBJ2-3	17	.	CASSQERAGASTDTQYF	TGTGCCAGCAGCCAAGAGAGGGCGGGCGCAAGCACAGATACGCAGTATTTT
TRBV5-1	many	TRBJ2-7	13	.	CASRAGSTYEQYF	TGCGCCAGCAGGGCCGGGTCCACCTACGAGCAGTACTTC
TRBV7-2	many	TRBJ2-7	15	TRBD2	CASSSRGGTSYEQYF	TGTGCCAGCAGCTCTCGCGGGGGGACCTCCTACGAGCAGTACTTC
TRBV12-3/TRBV12-4	few	TRBJ2-2	18	TRBD2	CASSSRVGAGGWTGELFF	TGTGCCAGCAGTTCTCGTGTGGGGGCGGGGGGCTGGACCGGGGAGCTGTTTTTT
TRBV4-3	.	TRBJ1-1	16	.	CASSQDRAGPNTEAFF	TGCGCCAGCAGCCAAGATAGGGCAGGTCCGAACACTGAAGCTTTCTTT
TRBV18	.	TRBJ1-6	13	.	CASSLVGNSPLHF	TGTGCCAGCTCACTAGTCGGGAATTCACCCCTCCACTTT
TRBV5-1	many	TRBJ2-1	16	.	CASSLGVSGQYNEQFF	TGCGCCAGCAGCTTGGGCGTTAGCGGCCAATACAATGAGCAGTTCTTC
TRBV20-1	.	TRBJ1-5	13	.	CSAAHQAEEPQHF	TGCAGTGCGGCGCACCAAGCGGAAGAGCCCCAGCATTTT
TRBV20-1	many	TRBJ2-7	14	.	CSATNSGWAREQYF	TGCAGTGCTACCAATTCAGGGTGGGCTCGAGAGCAGTACTTC
TRBV14	.	TRBJ2-1	15	.	CASSPRGGTYNEQFF	TGTGCCAGCAGTCCGAGGGGGGGGACCTACAATGAGCAGTTCTTC
TRBV2	many	TRBJ1-5	13	.	CASSGLRNQPQHF	TGTGCCAGCAGTGGGCTCCGCAATCAGCCCCAGCATTTT
TRBV7-2	many	TRBJ2-5	16	.	CASSLRVGGSGETQYF	TGTGCCAGCAGCTTACGCGTGGGGGGAAGCGGGGAGACCCAGTACTTC
TRBV5-1	.	TRBJ2-3	11	.	CASAAADTQYF	TGCGCCAGCGCGGCTGCAGATACGCAGTATTTT
TRBV5-6	.	TRBJ2-3	16	TRBD2	CATKSQTGGITDTQYF	TGTGCCACCAAATCCCAAACCGGGGGGATCACAGATACGCAGTATTTT
TRBV28	many	TRBJ2-1	16	TRBD2	CASSPELAGDYNEQFF	TGTGCCAGCAGTCCAGAACTAGCGGGGGACTACAATGAGCAGTTCTTC
TRBV12-3/TRBV12-4	many	TRBJ1-5	15	TRBD1	CASRPTGGNNQPQHF	TGTGCCAGCAGACCGACAGGGGGAAACAATCAGCCCCAGCATTTT
TRBV6-5	many	TRBJ2-5	15	TRBD1	CASSRSGQGGETQYF	TGTGCCAGCAGTCGATCCGGACAGGGTGGGGAGACCCAGTACTTC
TRBV6-2/TRBV6-3	many	TRBJ2-1	16	.	CASISKAIPSGNEQFF	TGTGCCAGCATCTCCAAGGCTATCCCCTCGGGCAATGAGCAGTTCTTC
TRBV11-2	many	TRBJ2-1	15	.	CASSRDLDSYNEQFF	TGTGCCAGCAGCCGAGATTTAGACAGTTACAATGAGCAGTTCTTC
TRBV9	many	TRBJ1-1	14	.	CASSPLRRDAEAFF	TGTGCCAGCAGCCCATTGAGAAGGGATGCCGAAGCTTTCTTT
TRBV18	many	TRBJ1-1	14	TRBD1	CASSGQGADTEAFF	TGTGCCAGCTCAGGACAGGGGGCCGACACTGAAGCTTTCTTT
TRBV20-1	many	TRBJ2-3	16	TRBD2	CSARAQRGEATDTQYF	TGCAGTGCTAGAGCCCAGCGGGGGGAAGCCACAGATACGCAGTATTTT
TRBV7-3	.	TRBJ2-2	16	.	CASSLIPDSNTWELYF	TGTGCCAGCAGCTTAATCCCAGATTCGAACACCTGGGAGCTGTATTTT
TRBV5-1	many	TRBJ1-3	14	TRBD1	CASSMGQPGNTIYF	TGCGCCAGCAGCATGGGACAGCCTGGAAACACCATATATTTT
TRBV18	many	TRBJ2-3	15	TRBD1	CASSPDRGSTDTQYF	TGTGCCAGCTCACCCGACAGGGGCAGCACAGATACGCAGTATTTT
TRBV9	many	TRBJ1-1	17	.	CASSVRVGVGQNTEAFF	TGTGCCAGCAGCGTTCGGGTAGGGGTCGGACAGAACACTGAAGCTTTCTTT
TRBV14	many	TRBJ2-7	14	.	CASSKLGGGDEQYF	TGTGCCAGCAGCAAACTGGGGGGCGGGGACGAGCAGTACTTC
TRBV6-6	many	TRBJ1-5	15	.	CASSLTGPSNQPQHF	TGTGCCAGCAGCCTGACAGGCCCGAGCAATCAGCCCCAGCATTTT
TRBV6-1	many	TRBJ2-2	17	.	CASSEKRRGERSGELFF	TGTGCCAGCAGTGAAAAAAGGAGGGGGGAAAGGTCCGGGGAGCTGTTTTTT
TRBV10-3	many	TRBJ2-6	12	.	CAIVGGANVLTF	TGTGCCATCGTTGGTGGGGCCAACGTCCTGACTTTC
TRBV11-2	many	TRBJ1-4	13	.	CASSRDRLEKLFF	TGTGCCAGCAGCCGGGACCGACTAGAAAAACTGTTTTTT
TRBV18	many	TRBJ1-1	14	.	CASSRRADGGEAFF	TGTGCCAGCTCACGACGGGCGGATGGGGGTGAAGCTTTCTTT
TRBV4-1	few	TRBJ1-5	15	TRBD1	CASSIRQGESQPQHF	TGCGCCAGCAGCATTCGACAGGGTGAGAGTCAGCCCCAGCATTTT
TRBV19	.	TRBJ2-3	14	.	CASSIGSYTDTQYF	TGTGCCAGTAGTATTGGCTCCTACACAGATACGCAGTATTTT
TRBV20-1	many	TRBJ1-5	16	.	CSASEVGGVGNQPQHF	TGCAGTGCTAGTGAAGTGGGAGGGGTAGGCAATCAGCCCCAGCATTTT
TRBV10-1	.	TRBJ2-7	12	.	CASSEGWDEQYF	TGCGCCAGCAGTGAAGGGTGGGACGAGCAGTACTTC
TRBV11-2	many	TRBJ1-2	12	.	CASSLVGYGYTF	TGTGCCAGCAGCTTAGTAGGGTATGGCTACACCTTC
TRBV5-1	medium-sized	TRBJ2-2	16	TRBD2	CASRLRGGLGTGELFF	TGCGCCAGCAGGTTGCGGGGGGGCCTCGGCACCGGGGAGCTGTTTTTT
TRBV20-1	.	TRBJ2-6	16	.	CSARGGGGYRANVLTF	TGCAGTGCTAGAGGGGGTGGAGGGTATAGGGCCAACGTCCTGACTTTC
TRBV4-3	many	TRBJ2-7	16	TRBD1	CASSHTPGQGADEQYF	TGCGCCAGCAGCCATACGCCGGGACAGGGGGCCGACGAGCAGTACTTC
TRBV3-1	many	TRBJ1-2	12	.	CASSQGTFGYTF	TGTGCCAGCAGCCAGGGGACTTTTGGCTACACCTTC
TRBV28	.	TRBJ2-7	13	.	CASTSEETYEQYF	TGTGCCAGCACCTCAGAAGAGACCTACGAGCAGTACTTC
TRBV15	many	TRBJ2-6	16	.	CATSRDRASGANVLTF	TGTGCTACCAGCAGAGATAGGGCTTCTGGGGCCAACGTCCTGACTTTC
TRBV20-1	many	TRBJ1-1	13	TRBD1	CSARLQGASEAFF	TGCAGTGCTCGTCTCCAGGGGGCTTCTGAAGCTTTCTTT
TRBV28	many	TRBJ2-7	15	.	CASSPRDRPLHEQYF	TGTGCCAGCAGTCCCCGGGACCGGCCTTTGCACGAGCAGTACTTC
TRBV20-1	many	TRBJ1-5	12	.	CSARSGDQPQHF	TGCAGTGCTAGGTCAGGGGATCAGCCCCAGCATTTT